These T cell receptor beta chains were read from a single sample in a study of T cell responses to AZD1222 COVID-19 vaccine. The repertoire was sequenced with immunoSEQ multiplex PCR; TCRdb's copy has only in-frame clones and lacks some. The data show around 80,000 clones, around four fifths seen once. The material sequenced was peripheral blood, taken 28 days after the second AZD1222 dose. The receptors derive from an adult who received the AZD1222 COVID-19 vaccine. The CDR3 runs from the conserved cysteine through the conserved F or W. Fields, in order: clone size, J gene, D gene, V gene, CDR3 protein, CDR3 DNA. D genes are given only for firm matches. Clone size, where shown, is once, few, many, or a class for clones that have expanded.

NA	TRBJ2-7	NA	TRBV28	CASSLPGQPNYEQYF	TGTGCCAGCAGTTTGCCTGGGCAGCCCAACTACGAGCAGTACTTC
NA	TRBJ1-2	NA	TRBV5-1	CASSLGNSLSFYGYTF	TGCGCCAGCAGCTTAGGAAACAGTCTGAGTTTTTATGGCTACACCTTC
NA	TRBJ1-5	NA	TRBV6-1	CASSGVSINQPQHF	TGTGCCAGCAGTGGCGTCAGCATAAATCAGCCCCAGCATTTT
NA	TRBJ2-1	TRBD2	TRBV30	CAWSSGLGNEQFF	TGTGCCTGGAGTTCGGGACTAGGCAATGAGCAGTTCTTC
NA	TRBJ1-1	NA	TRBV27	CASSPWVNTEAFF	TGTGCCAGCAGTCCGTGGGTGAACACTGAAGCTTTCTTT
NA	TRBJ1-1	NA	TRBV19	CASSMSLNWVPAGTTEAFF	TGTGCCAGTAGTATGTCCCTGAACTGGGTCCCGGCGGGAACTACTGAAGCTTTCTTT
NA	TRBJ2-5	NA	TRBV28	CASSLTAYQETQYF	TGTGCCAGCAGTCTTACAGCGTACCAAGAGACCCAGTACTTC
NA	TRBJ1-1	NA	TRBV7-2	CASSLRGANTEAFF	TGTGCCAGCAGCTTGAGGGGGGCGAACACTGAAGCTTTCTTT
once	TRBJ2-5	NA	TRBV28	CAAKGTTLYQETQYF	TGTGCCGCCAAAGGGACAACATTGTACCAAGAGACCCAGTACTTC
NA	TRBJ2-5	TRBD2	TRBV30	CAWSPGLAALETQYF	TGTGCCTGGAGTCCCGGACTAGCGGCTCTCGAGACCCAGTACTTC
NA	TRBJ1-4	NA	TRBV5-1	CASSLLAGGGEKLFF	TGCGCCAGCAGCTTGCTGGCCGGGGGCGGTGAAAAACTGTTTTTT
NA	TRBJ2-1	TRBD2	TRBV10-3	CAIRGLAGDDEQFF	TGTGCCATCAGAGGACTAGCGGGAGACGATGAGCAGTTCTTC
NA	TRBJ1-4	NA	TRBV2	CASVRGRAYEKLFF	TGTGCCAGCGTTCGGGGCAGGGCGTATGAAAAACTGTTTTTT
NA	TRBJ2-7	NA	TRBV7-9	CASSFLQGLSSYEQYF	TGTGCCAGCAGCTTTCTTCAGGGATTGAGCTCCTACGAGCAGTACTTC
NA	TRBJ2-2	TRBD2	TRBV2	CASRGLAGITGELFF	TGTGCCAGCCGGGGACTAGCGGGAATCACCGGGGAGCTGTTTTTT
NA	TRBJ1-1	TRBD1	TRBV27	CASSPSVGGTTEAFF	TGTGCCAGCAGTCCATCGGTAGGGGGCACCACTGAAGCTTTCTTT
few	TRBJ1-4	NA	TRBV6-4	CASSAKSGEKLFF	TGTGCCAGCAGTGCCAAGTCTGGTGAAAAACTGTTTTTT